Listed below are T cell receptor beta chains from one sample, sequenced in a study of CD8+CD57+ T cells in acquired aplastic anemia. TCRdb re-analysed the reads in MiXCR, keeping a single row per CDR3 protein. The table includes 150,000 to 200,000 distinct CDR3 sequences, 64% detected once. The sequencing sample was made of sorted CD4+, CD8+, or CD8+CD57+ T cells (not recorded which) from PBMCs. These receptors all come from a human donor with severe aplastic anemia or a healthy control (not recorded which). Both conserved end residues are part of each CDR3.

v_call,cdr3_aa
TRBV20-1,CSAFLGGAAEAFF
TRBV7-7,CASSQQSGDTQYF
TRBV20-1,CSAPKTGTYGYTF
TRBV15,CATSRGAQGAFEQYF
TRBV7-9,CASSLGVGNTEAFF
TRBV25-1,CASSAPRTQYF
TRBV19,CANHSGNTIYF
TRBV19,CASSIGRGTEAFF
TRBV10-3,CAILGIAGGNEQFF
TRBV2,CASSLSESYEQYF
TRBV11-2,CASSVYGGGPYEQYF
TRBV7-9,CASSSRDRVYGQYF
TRBV5-5,CASSFIAAEAYEQYF
TRBV7-9,CASSLRDNVLTF
TRBV27,CASNIRLAGGPDTQYF
TRBV10-2,CASSLIAGGTDTQYF
TRBV7-2,CASSPRPLGEKLFF
TRBV10-1,CASAQGQGLNQPQHF
TRBV2,CASSEVGSYNEQFF
TRBV7-9,CASNTGQGGYGYTF
TRBV24-1,CATRLAGAGNEQFF
TRBV2,CASSEGVKTQYF
TRBV4-1,CASSEEGRLDAEAFF
TRBV7-8,CASSLDRQGNAFF
TRBV20-1,CSATETSGRIYEQFF
TRBV29-1,CSVEDPLGGEAFF
TRBV12-3/TRBV12-4,CASSRQGPDYEQYF
TRBV29-1,CSVEDSVNTEAFF
TRBV20-1,CSARDRRLAGNQYF
TRBV6-4,CASSDGGAGELFF
TRBV7-9,CASSLLPGQTSSYEQYF
TRBV20-1,CSARDLGELEEAFF
TRBV24-1,CATGLAGVGDTQCF
TRBV25-1,CASSPPGQGKSDTQYF